The source of this T cell receptor (beta chain) is a study of blood T cell repertoires in COVID-19. Produced via immunoSEQ multiplex PCR; TCRdb's table is partial and in-frame only. Of 40,000 to 50,000 clones in the sample, approximately 87% were seen once. Trimming took 2 bases from V and 1 from J, leaving 7 bases between them. From germline, CDR1 is SGHRS and CDR2 YFSETQ. This CDR3 is 13 amino acids long. The V and J genes are TRBV5-1 and TRBJ2-7; maybe TRBD1 (5 bases). What was sequenced was peripheral blood. This clonotype was obtained from a human donor in a cohort sampled during active COVID-19. The CDR3 sequence is CASSFTGSYEQYF. CDR3 nucleotide sequence: TGCGCCAGCAGCTTCACAGGATCCTACGAGCAGTACTTC.